The count of the clone carrying this T cell receptor (beta chain) is one. The data stem from a study of shared clonotypes between healthy human individuals. Germline V gene data show CDR1 as MNHNS and CDR2 as SASEGT. V was clipped by 6 bases and J by 0 bases; unmatched bases: 5. CDR3 size: 14 residues. Data came from immunoSEQ multiplex PCR; TCRdb stores just in-frame clones and leaves some out. This table has over 1.5 million clones, 95% to 99% appearing once. The source material was naive CD4+ T cells sorted from blood. Noted subset: CD45RA+ positively selected. The TCR was taken from a man aged 25-45 years in good health. The V and J genes are TRBV6-1 and TRBJ2-7; 7 bases map to TRBD1. The CDR3, as DNA: TGTGCCAGCAGCCAACAGGGGCGCTCCTACGAGCAGTACTTC. This codes for CASSQQGRSYEQYF.